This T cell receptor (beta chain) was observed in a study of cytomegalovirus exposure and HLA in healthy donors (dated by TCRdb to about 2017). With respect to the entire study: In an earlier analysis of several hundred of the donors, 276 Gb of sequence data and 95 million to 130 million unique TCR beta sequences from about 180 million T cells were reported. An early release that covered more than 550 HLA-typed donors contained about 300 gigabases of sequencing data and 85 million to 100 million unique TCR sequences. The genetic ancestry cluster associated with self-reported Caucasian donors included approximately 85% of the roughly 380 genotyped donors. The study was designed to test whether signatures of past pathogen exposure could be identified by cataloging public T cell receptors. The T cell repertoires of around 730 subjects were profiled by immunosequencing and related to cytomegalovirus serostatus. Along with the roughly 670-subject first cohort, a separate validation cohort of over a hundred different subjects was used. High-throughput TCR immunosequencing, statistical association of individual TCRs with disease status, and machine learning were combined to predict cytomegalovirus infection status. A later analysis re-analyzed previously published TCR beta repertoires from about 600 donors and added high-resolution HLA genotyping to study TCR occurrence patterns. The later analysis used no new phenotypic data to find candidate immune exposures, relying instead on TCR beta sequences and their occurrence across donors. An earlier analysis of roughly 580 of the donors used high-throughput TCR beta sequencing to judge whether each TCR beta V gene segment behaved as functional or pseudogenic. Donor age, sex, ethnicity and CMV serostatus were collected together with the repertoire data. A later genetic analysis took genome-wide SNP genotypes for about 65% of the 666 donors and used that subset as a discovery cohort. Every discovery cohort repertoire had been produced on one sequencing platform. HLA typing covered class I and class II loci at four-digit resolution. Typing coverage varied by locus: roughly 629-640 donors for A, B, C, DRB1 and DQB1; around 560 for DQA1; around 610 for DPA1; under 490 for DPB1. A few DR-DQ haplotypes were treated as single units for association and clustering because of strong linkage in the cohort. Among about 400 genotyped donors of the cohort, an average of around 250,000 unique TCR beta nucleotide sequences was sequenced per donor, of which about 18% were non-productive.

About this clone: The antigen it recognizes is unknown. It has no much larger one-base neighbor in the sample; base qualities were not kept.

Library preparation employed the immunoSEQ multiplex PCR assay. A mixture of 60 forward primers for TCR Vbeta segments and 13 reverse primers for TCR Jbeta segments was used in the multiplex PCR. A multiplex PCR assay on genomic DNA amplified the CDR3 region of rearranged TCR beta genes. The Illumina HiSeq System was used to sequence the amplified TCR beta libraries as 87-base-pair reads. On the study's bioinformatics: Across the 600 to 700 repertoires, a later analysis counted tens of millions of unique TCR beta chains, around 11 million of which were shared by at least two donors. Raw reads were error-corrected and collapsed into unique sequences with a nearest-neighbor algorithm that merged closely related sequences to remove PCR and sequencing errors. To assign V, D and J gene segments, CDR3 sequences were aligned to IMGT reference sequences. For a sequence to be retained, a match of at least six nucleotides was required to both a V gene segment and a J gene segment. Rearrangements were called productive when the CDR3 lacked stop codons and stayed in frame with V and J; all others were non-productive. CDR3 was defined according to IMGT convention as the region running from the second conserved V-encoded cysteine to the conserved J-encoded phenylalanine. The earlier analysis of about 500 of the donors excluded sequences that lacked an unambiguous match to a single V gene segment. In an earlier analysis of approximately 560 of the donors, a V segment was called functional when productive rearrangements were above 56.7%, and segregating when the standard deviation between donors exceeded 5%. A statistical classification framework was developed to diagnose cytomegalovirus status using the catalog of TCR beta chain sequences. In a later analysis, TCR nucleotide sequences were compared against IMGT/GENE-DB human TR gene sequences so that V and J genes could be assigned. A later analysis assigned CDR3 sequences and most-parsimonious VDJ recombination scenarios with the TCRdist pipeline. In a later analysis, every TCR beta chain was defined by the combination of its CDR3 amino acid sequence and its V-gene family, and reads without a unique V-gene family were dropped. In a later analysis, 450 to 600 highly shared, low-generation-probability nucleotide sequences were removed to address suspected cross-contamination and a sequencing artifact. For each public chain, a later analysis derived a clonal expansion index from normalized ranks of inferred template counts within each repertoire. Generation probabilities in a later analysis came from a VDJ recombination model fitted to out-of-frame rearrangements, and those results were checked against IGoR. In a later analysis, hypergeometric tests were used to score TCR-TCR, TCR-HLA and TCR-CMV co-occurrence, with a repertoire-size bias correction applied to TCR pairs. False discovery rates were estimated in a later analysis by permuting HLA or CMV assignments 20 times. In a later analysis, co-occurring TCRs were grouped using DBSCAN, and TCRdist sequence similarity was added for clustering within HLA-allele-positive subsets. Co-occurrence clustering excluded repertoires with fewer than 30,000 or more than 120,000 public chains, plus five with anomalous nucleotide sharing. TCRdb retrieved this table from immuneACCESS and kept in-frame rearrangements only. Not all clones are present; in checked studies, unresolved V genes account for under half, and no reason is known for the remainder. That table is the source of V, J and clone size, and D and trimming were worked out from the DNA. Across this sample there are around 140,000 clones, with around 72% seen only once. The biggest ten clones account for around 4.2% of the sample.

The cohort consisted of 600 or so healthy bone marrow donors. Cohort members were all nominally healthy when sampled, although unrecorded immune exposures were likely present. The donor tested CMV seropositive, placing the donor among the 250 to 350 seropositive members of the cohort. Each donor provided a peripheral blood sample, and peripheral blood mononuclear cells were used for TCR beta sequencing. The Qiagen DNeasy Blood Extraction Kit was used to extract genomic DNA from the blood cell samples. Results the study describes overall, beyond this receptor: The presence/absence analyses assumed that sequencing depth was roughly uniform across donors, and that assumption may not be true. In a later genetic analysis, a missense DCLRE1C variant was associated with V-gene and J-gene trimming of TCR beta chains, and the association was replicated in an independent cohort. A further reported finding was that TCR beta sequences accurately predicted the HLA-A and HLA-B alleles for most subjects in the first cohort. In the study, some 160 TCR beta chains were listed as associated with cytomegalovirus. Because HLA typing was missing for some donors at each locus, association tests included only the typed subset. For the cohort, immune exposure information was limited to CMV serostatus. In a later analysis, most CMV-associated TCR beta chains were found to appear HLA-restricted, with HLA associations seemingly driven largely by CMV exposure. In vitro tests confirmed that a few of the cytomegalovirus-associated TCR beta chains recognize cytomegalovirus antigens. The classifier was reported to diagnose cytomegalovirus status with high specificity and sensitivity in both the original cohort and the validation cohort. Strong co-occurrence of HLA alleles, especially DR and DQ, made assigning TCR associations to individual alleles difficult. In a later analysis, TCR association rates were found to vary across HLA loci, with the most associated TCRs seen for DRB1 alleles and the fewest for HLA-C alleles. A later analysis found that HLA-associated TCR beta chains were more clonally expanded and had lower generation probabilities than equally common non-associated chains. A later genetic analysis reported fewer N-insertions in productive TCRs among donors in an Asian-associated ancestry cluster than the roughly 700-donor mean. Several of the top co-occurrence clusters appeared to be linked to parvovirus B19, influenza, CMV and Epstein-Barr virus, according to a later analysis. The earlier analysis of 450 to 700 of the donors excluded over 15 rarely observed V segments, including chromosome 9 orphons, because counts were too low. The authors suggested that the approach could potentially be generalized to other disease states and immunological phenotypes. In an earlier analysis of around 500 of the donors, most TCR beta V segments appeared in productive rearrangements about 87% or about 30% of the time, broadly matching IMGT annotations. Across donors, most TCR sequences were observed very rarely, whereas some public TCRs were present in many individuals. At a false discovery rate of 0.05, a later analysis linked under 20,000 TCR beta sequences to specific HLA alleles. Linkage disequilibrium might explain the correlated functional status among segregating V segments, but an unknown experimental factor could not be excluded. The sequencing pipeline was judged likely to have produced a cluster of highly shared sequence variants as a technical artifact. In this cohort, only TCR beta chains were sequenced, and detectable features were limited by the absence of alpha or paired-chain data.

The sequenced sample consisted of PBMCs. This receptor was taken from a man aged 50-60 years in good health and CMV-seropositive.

CDR3 protein: CASSLVDTPNYGYTF. The DNA is as follows: TGTGCCAGCAGCTTAGTAGACACCCCTAACTATGGCTACACCTTC. The V gene is TRBV11-3 and the J gene is TRBJ1-2; confidence is insufficient to name the D gene. CDR1 and CDR2 were assigned from the germline V gene as SGHNT and YENEEA. Trimming removed 1 base from V and 0 bases from J, leaving 9 bases between the germline ends. From its cysteine to its phenylalanine, the CDR3 spans 15 amino acids. The only DNA kept is the CDR3, 45 bases in frame from the first base. With the rest looked up from the reference TRBV11-3 and TRBJ1-2 genes rather than sequenced, the full variable domain is EAGVVQSPRYKIIEKKQPVAFWCNPISGHNTLYWYLQNLGQGPELLIRYENEEAVDDSQLPKDRFSAERLKGVDSTLKIQPAELGDSAVYLCASSLVDTPNYGYTFGSGTRLTVV.